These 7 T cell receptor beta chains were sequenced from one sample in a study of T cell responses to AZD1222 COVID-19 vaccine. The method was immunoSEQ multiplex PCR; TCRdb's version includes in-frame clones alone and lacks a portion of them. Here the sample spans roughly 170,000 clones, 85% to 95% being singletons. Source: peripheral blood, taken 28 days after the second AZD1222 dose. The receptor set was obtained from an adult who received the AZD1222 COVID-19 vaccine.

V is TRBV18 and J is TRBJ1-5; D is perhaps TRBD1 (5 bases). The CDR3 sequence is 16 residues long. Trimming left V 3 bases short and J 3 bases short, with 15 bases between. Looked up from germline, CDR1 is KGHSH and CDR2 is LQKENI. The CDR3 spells CASSPGHLQPNQPQHF. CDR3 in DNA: TGTGCCAGCTCACCCGGACACTTGCAGCCCAATCAGCCCCAGCATTTT.

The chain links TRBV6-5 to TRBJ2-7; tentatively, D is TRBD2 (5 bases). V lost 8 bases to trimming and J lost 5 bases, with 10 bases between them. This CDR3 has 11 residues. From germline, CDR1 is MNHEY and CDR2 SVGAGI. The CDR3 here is CASSEGHEQYF. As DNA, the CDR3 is TGTGCCAGCTCCGAGGGTCACGAGCAGTACTTC.

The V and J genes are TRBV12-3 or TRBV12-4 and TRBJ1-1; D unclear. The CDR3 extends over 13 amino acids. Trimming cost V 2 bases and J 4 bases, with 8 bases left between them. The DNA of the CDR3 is TGTGCCAGCAGTTTACCCCAGCGCACTGAAGCTTTCTTT. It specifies CASSLPQRTEAFF.

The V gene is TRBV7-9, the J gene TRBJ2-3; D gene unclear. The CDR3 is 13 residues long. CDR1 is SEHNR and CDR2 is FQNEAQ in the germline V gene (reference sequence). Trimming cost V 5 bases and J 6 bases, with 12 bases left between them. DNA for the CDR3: TGTGCCAGCAGCGTAGGCGGTGGGGATACGCAGTATTTT. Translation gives CASSVGGGDTQYF.

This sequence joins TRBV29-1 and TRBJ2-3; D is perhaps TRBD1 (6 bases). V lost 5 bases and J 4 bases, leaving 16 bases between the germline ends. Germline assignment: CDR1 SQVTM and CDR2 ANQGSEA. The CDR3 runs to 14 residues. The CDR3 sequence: CSVYVRQAADTQYF. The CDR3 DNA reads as TGCAGCGTTTACGTACGACAGGCAGCAGATACGCAGTATTTT.

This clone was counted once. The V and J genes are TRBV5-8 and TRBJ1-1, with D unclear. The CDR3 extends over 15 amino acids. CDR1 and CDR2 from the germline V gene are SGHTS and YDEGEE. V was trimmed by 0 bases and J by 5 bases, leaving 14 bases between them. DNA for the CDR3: TGTGCCAGCAGCTTGGAATCTGGGGTGCGGACTGAAGCTTTCTTT. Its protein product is CASSLESGVRTEAFF.

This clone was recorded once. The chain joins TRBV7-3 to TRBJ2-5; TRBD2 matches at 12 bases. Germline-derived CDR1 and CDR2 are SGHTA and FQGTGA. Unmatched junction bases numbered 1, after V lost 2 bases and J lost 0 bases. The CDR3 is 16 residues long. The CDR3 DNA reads TGTGCCAGCAGCTTAGGGACTAGCGGGTACCAAGAGACCCAGTACTTC. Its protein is CASSLGTSGYQETQYF.